Presented here are 27 T cell receptor beta chains from one specimen sequenced in a study of molecular identifiers for immune sequencing clone quantification. One entry per CDR3 protein, called by TCRdb with MiXCR from the PCR reads. This table has approximately 500,000 distinct CDR3 sequences, about a quarter appearing once. Sequenced: naive CD8+ T cells from blood, with Jurkat cell RNA spiked in. The subset was: FACS-sorted CD8+CD4-CCR7+CD45RA+ naive T cells. These receptors all stem from a human donor in good health. Some libraries in this study had Jurkat cell RNA spiked in.

As for this clonotype: This could be a read error, since a much larger clone is one nucleotide away. J is TRBJ2-3 and V is TRBV7-8; the D is unclear. CDR1 and CDR2 from the germline V gene are SGHVS and FQNEAQ. V was trimmed by 7 bases and J by 6 bases, leaving 23 bases between them. The CDR3 is 16 residues long. CDR3 loop: CASNSRGPTTSDTQYF. The CDR3 DNA is TGTGCCAGCAACTCCCGCGGACCGACCACGAGTGATACGCAGTATTTT.

This clonotype was observed a few times. The rearrangement links TRBV30 to TRBJ2-3; tentative D call: TRBD1 (6 bases). From germline, CDR1 is GTSNPN and CDR2 SVGIG (reference sequence). V was clipped by 2 bases and J by 3 bases, with 12 bases between them. This CDR3 region has 14 residues. CDR3: CAWSMAGVTDTQYF. CDR3 sequence (DNA): TGTGCCTGGAGTATGGCAGGGGTGACAGATACGCAGTATTTT.

In this sample, this clonotype turned up many times. The chain combines TRBV29-1 with TRBJ2-7, with TRBD1 as a possible D gene (5 bases). The CDR3 consists of 16 residues. Germline V gene lookup returns CDR1 SQVTM and CDR2 ANQGSEA. Trimming shortened V by 5 bases and J by 2 bases, and 22 bases separated the two germline ends. The CDR3 DNA sequence: TGCAGCGTTCAACCCGATGACAGTTTATTCACCTACGAGCAGTACTTC. Protein sequence: CSVQPDDSLFTYEQYF.

The chain employs TRBV5-4 and TRBJ1-2, with D perhaps TRBD1 (6 bases). Trimming removed 5 bases from V and 4 bases from J, with 12 bases in between. Germline V gene lookup returns CDR1 SGHNT and CDR2 YYREEE (reference sequence). The CDR3 extends over 13 amino acids. CDR3: CASSSGQLYGYTF. Here the CDR3 DNA reads TGTGCCAGCAGTTCAGGACAGCTCTATGGCTACACCTTC.

With respect to this clonotype: This clone may be a read error of a much larger clone one base away. J is TRBJ2-2 and V is TRBV29-1; D gene ambiguous. The CDR3 is made up of 11 amino acids. CDR1 is SQVTM, CDR2 ANQGSEA, per germline. For the CDR3, the DNA is TGCAGCGGTGAAGGCTCCGGGGAGCTGTTTTTT. Translating gives CSGEGSGELFF.

This clonotype has more than one count but fewer than ten. The CDR3 spells CASSRITGGADTQYF. The CDR3 DNA reads as TGTGCCAGCAGCCGGATTACAGGGGGCGCAGATACGCAGTATTTT. This chain connects TRBV7-9 to TRBJ2-3; 9 bases match TRBD1. This CDR3 spans 15 amino acids. CDR1 SEHNR and CDR2 FQNEAQ come from the germline V gene (reference sequence). V was pared by 5 bases and J by 4 bases, with 7 bases of the junction left unmatched. Complete variable domain (other parts from reference TRBV7-9 and TRBJ2-3): DTGVSQNPRHKITKRGQNVTFRCDPISEHNRLYWYRQTLGQGPEFLTYFQNEAQLEKSRLLSDRFSAERPKGSFSTLEIQRTEQGDSAMYLCASSRITGGADTQYFGPGTRLTVL.

The CDR3 sequence: CASSLAQWTEAFF. The DNA for the CDR3 is TGTGCCAGCAGCTTGGCCCAGTGGACAGAAGCTTTCTTT. The rearrangement links TRBV7-6 to TRBJ1-1; a possible D gene is TRBD1 (5 bases). Germline CDR1 reads SGHVS; CDR2 reads FNYEAQ. V was shortened by 3 bases and J by 8 bases, with 13 bases between the two germline ends. There are 13 residues in the CDR3.

The chain is built from TRBV5-1 and TRBJ2-2; D is ambiguous. V was trimmed by 4 bases and J by 4 bases, leaving 8 bases between them. CDR1 is SGHRS and CDR2 is YFSETQ in the germline V gene. This CDR3 spans 13 amino acids. The CDR3: CASSPILTGELFF. CDR3 coding DNA: TGCGCCAGCAGCCCAATTCTCACCGGGGAGCTGTTTTTT.

This clonotype was counted ten times or more. This chain links TRBV6-5 with TRBJ2-7; D remains ambiguous. Trimming shortened V by 4 bases and J by 4 bases, and 8 bases separated the two germline ends. Germline V gives CDR1 MNHEY, CDR2 SVGAGI. The CDR3 length is 12 residues. CDR3 loop: CASSSDGYEQYF. In DNA form, the CDR3 reads TGTGCCAGCAGTTCGGACGGGTACGAGCAGTACTTC.

As regards this clonotype: One end of the junction fails to match germline, which may point to a read error. The V call is TRBV27, the J call TRBJ2-7, with D tentatively TRBD2 (6 bases). Germline-derived CDR1 and CDR2 are MNHEY and SMNVEV (reference sequence). CDR3 size: 14 residues. CDR3 nucleotides: TGTGCCAGCAGTTTAAGACGGGAGAGGTACGAGCTGTACTTC. Protein: CASSLRRERYELYF.

To note about this clonotype: The germline gene is not matched at one end of the junction; a read error may be the cause. The chain carries TRBV7-9 and TRBJ2-4; unclear D gene. The CDR3 runs 14 residues. Germline V gene lookup returns CDR1 SEHNR and CDR2 FQNEAQ (reference sequence). CDR3 sequence: CASSLVSPKNVQYF. Here the CDR3 DNA reads TGTGCCAGCAGCTTAGTCTCTCCCAAAAACGTTCAGTACTTC. Together with reference TRBV7-9 and TRBJ2-4, the CDR3 gives the full variable domain: DTGVSQNPRHKITKRGQNVTFRCDPISEHNRLYWYRQTLGQGPEFLTYFQNEAQLEKSRLLSDRFSAERPKGSFSTLEIQRTEQGDSAMYLCASSLVSPKNVQYFGAGTRLSVL.

In regard to this clonotype: At one end the junction does not follow the germline gene, possibly because of a read error. V is TRBV4-3 and J is TRBJ2-7, with 10 nucleotides matching TRBD2. Germline V gives CDR1 LGHNA, CDR2 YSLEER. This CDR3 has 14 residues. CDR3 in amino acids: CAGSPGTSDYEQYF. The CDR3 coding sequence is TGCGCCGGCAGCCCAGGGACTAGCGACTACGAGCAGTACTTC.

The gene calls are TRBV7-9 and TRBJ1-6; the D is unclear. V lost 6 bases to trimming and J lost 5 bases, with 17 bases between them. The CDR3 is 16 residues long. The germline CDR1 and CDR2 sequences are SEHNR and FQNEAQ (reference sequence). CDR3 DNA: TGTGCCAGCAGTTACCTTACAGTGAACCATAATTCACCCCTCCACTTT. It yields the protein CASSYLTVNHNSPLHF.

The CDR3 loop is CASSPEGDSGFTDTQYF. CDR3 sequence (DNA): TGCGCCAGCAGCCCCGAGGGGGACAGCGGTTTCACAGATACGCAGTATTTT. The gene calls are TRBV4-3 and TRBJ2-3, with TRBD1 matching over 7 bases. V was pared by 4 bases and J by 2 bases, with 12 bases of the junction left unmatched. The germline CDR1 and CDR2 sequences are LGHNA and YSLEER. The CDR3 loop spans 17 amino acids.

The chain uses TRBV5-3 and TRBJ2-7, with D tentatively TRBD1 (5 bases). TRBV5-3 is an open reading frame, and its role is uncertain. This CDR3 spans 14 amino acids. The germline V and J ends were trimmed by 8 bases and 7 bases, with 22 bases remaining between them. This CDR3 reads CASVFRQGATEQYF. CDR3 nucleotides: TGTGCCAGCGTCTTCCGGCAGGGTGCGACTGAGCAGTACTTC.

This chain joins TRBV7-8 and TRBJ1-1, with TRBD1 as a possible D gene (6 bases). V lost 3 bases to trimming and J lost 4 bases, with 15 bases between them. Germline V gives CDR1 SGHVS, CDR2 FQNEAQ. The CDR3 covers 15 residues. The CDR3 reads CASSFTGTVFTEAFF. In DNA, the CDR3 is TGTGCCAGCAGCTTTACAGGGACTGTCTTCACTGAAGCTTTCTTT. Full variable domain (outside the CDR3, taken from reference TRBV7-8 and TRBJ1-1): GAGVSQSPRYKVAKRGQDVALRCDPISGHVSLFWYQQALGQGPEFLTYFQNEAQLDKSGLPSDRFFAERPEGSVSTLKIQRTQQEDSAVYLCASSFTGTVFTEAFFGQGTRLTVV.

The chain joins TRBV19 to TRBJ2-7, with a weak D call TRBD1 (5 bases). The CDR3 is 13 residues long. The germline V gene has CDR1 LNHDA and CDR2 SQIVND (reference sequence). Trimming cost V 3 bases and J 0 bases, with 6 bases left between them. CDR3 sequence reads: CASSMTVSYEQYF. The CDR3 DNA is TGTGCCAGTAGTATGACAGTCTCCTACGAGCAGTACTTC. Combining the CDR3 with reference TRBV19 and TRBJ2-7 gives the whole variable domain DGGITQSPKYLFRKEGQNVTLSCEQNLNHDAMYWYRQDPGQGLRLIYYSQIVNDFQKGDIAEGYSVSREKKESFPLTVTSAQKNPTAFYLCASSMTVSYEQYFGPGTRLTVT.

With regard to this clonotype: It may be a read error: a sequence one base away is much more abundant. V and J are TRBV29-1 and TRBJ1-1; D remains unclear. CDR1 is SQVTM and CDR2 is ANQGSEA in the germline V gene. The CDR3 is made up of 12 amino acids. For the CDR3, the DNA is TGCGGCGTTTTCGACGTGAACACTGAAGCTTTCTTT. Protein product: CGVFDVNTEAFF.

Notes on this clonotype: A much larger clone lies a single base off, so this may be a read error. CDR3 in DNA: TGTGCCAGCAGTTATAAATACAGGGGGGTCGGGGCCAAAAACATTCAGTACTTC. Translation: CASSYKYRGVGAKNIQYF. The V gene is TRBV28, the J gene TRBJ2-4; 8 bases map to TRBD1. V was clipped by 4 bases and J by 1 base; unmatched bases: 12. This CDR3 comprises 18 residues. CDR1 and CDR2 from the germline V gene are MDHEN and SYDVKM.

This clonotype was counted ten times or more. The rearrangement joins TRBV6-5 to TRBJ2-1; 9 nucleotides match TRBD1. The germline V gene encodes CDR1 MNHEY and CDR2 SVGAGI. V lost 0 bases to trimming and J lost 8 bases; unmatched junction nucleotides: 2. The CDR3 runs to 14 residues. The CDR3 region is CASSYSGTGYEQFF. The CDR3 DNA is TGTGCCAGCAGTTACTCCGGGACAGGGTATGAGCAGTTCTTC.

This clonotype came up many times. V is TRBV14 and J is TRBJ2-7; no reliable D call. Germline V CDR1 and CDR2: SGHDN, FVKESK. V lost 0 bases to trimming and J lost 2 bases, with 8 bases between them. This CDR3 is 14 amino acids long. CDR3 region: CASSQEHLTYEQYF. CDR3 in DNA: TGTGCCAGCAGCCAAGAACATCTAACCTACGAGCAGTACTTC.

This clonotype has a handful of counts. The J gene is TRBJ2-2, the V gene TRBV29-1, with TRBD2 matching 7 bases. After removal of 5 bases from V and 4 bases from J, the junction contained 19 bases not matched to a gene. The CDR3 sequence is 18 residues long. Germline V CDR1 and CDR2: SQVTM, ANQGSEA. The CDR3 DNA reads TGCAGCGTTAGGGGAGGGTGGGGCCCCCAGAGACTCACCGGGGAGCTGTTTTTT. Its protein product is CSVRGGWGPQRLTGELFF.

This rearrangement joins TRBV20-1 to TRBJ1-1; 7 bases agree with TRBD1. Trimming removed 3 bases from V and 9 bases from J; junction bases left unmatched: 10. Germline V gene data show CDR1 as DFQATT and CDR2 as SNEGSKA (reference sequence). The CDR3 consists of 13 residues. Here the CDR3 reads CSASGQVLEKAFF. As DNA, the CDR3 is TGCAGTGCTAGCGGACAGGTCTTGGAAAAAGCTTTCTTT.

As regards this clonotype: One base away lies a much larger clone, so this may be a sequencing read error. The V and J genes are TRBV28 and TRBJ1-1; no clear D. V gave up 5 bases and J gave up 6 bases, with 13 bases separating them. This CDR3 is 13 amino acids long. Germline V CDR1 and CDR2: MDHEN, SYDVKM. The CDR3 is CASSADLNAEAFF. The DNA of the CDR3 is TGTGCCAGCAGTGCAGACCTCAACGCTGAAGCTTTCTTT.

The rearrangement links TRBV19 to TRBJ2-3; 10 bases align to TRBD1. The CDR3 length is 14 residues. Looked up from germline, CDR1 is LNHDA and CDR2 is SQIVND (reference sequence). J was trimmed by 3 bases and V by 9 bases; bases with no gene match: 6. The CDR3 region has the DNA TGTGCCAGCGGGACAGGGGTTTTGACAGATACGCAGTATTTT. Residues: CASGTGVLTDTQYF.

This clonotype was found a few times. V and J are TRBV20-1 and TRBJ2-2; D gene ambiguous. Germline lookup yields CDR1 DFQATT and CDR2 SNEGSKA (reference sequence). The V end was cut by 3 bases, the J end by 2 bases, with 13 bases between. There are 15 residues in the CDR3. The CDR3, as DNA: TGCAGTGCTAGTGCTCCGGCCGAAAACACCGGGGAGCTGTTTTTT. Translated: CSASAPAENTGELFF.

Only a few counts were recorded for this clonotype. V gene TRBV4-3 combines with J gene TRBJ2-2, with D perhaps assigned TRBD1 or TRBD2 (5 bases each). This CDR3 is built from 15 residues. Germline CDR1 and CDR2: LGHNA and YSLEER. Between the trimmed V and J ends, which lost 4 bases and 1 base, there was a span of 10 bases. Here the CDR3 reads CASSPGRMNTGELFF. For the CDR3, the DNA is TGCGCCAGCAGCCCGGGACGGATGAACACCGGGGAGCTGTTTTTT.